These 27 T cell receptor beta chains were sequenced from one sample in a study of Graves' ophthalmopathy and Graves' hyperthyroidism. CDR3 regions of TCR beta were amplified from RNA transcripts. The first round was an RT-PCR with HTBI primers, and the second round was a multiplex PCR. TCRdb ran MiXCR on the multiplex PCR reads and lists one entry per CDR3 protein. The repertoire has approximately 160,000 distinct CDR3 sequences, 30% to 45% of them found once; the top ten carry approximately 8.9%. Material for sequencing was peripheral blood. The receptors come from a man aged 30 to 39 with Graves' ophthalmopathy.

The rearrangement joins TRBV6-1 to TRBJ2-5; 10 nucleotides match TRBD2. Germline V gene data show CDR1 as MNHNS and CDR2 as SASEGT. V lost 4 bases and J lost 4; bases outside the gene matches: 12. The CDR3 length is 17 residues. The CDR3 loop reads CASSATGTSVWGETQYF. The CDR3 region has the DNA TGTGCCAGCAGTGCGACCGGGACTAGCGTCTGGGGAGAGACCCAGTACTTC.

In this sample, this clonotype turned up once. The genes are TRBV6-5 and TRBJ2-7; TRBD2 matches 7 bases. J was trimmed by 3 bases and V by 2 bases; bases with no gene match: 7. The germline CDR1 and CDR2 sequences are MNHEY and SVGAGI. The CDR3 is 15 residues long. The CDR3 reads CASSYRLAAFYEQYF. Written as DNA, the CDR3 is TGTGCCAGCAGTTACCGCCTAGCGGCCTTCTACGAGCAGTACTTC.

In its sample, this clonotype was seen many times. This chain uses TRBV6-5 with TRBJ2-5, with D unresolved. V lost 0 bases, J lost 7 bases, and 15 bases lay in between. Germline-derived CDR1 and CDR2 are MNHEY and SVGAGI. There are 15 residues in the CDR3. CDR3 in amino acids: CASSYSTGLSGTQYF. CDR3 DNA sequence: TGTGCCAGCAGTTACTCGACGGGTCTGAGTGGGACCCAGTACTTC.

This clonotype was recorded at least ten times. The rearrangement links TRBV11-2 to TRBJ2-5; 7 nucleotides agree with TRBD1. This CDR3 is 14 amino acids long. With 4 bases clipped from V and 5 bases from J, the junction kept 7 bases outside the gene matches. CDR1 and CDR2 from the germline V gene are SGHAT and FQNNGV. As DNA, the CDR3 is TGTGCCAGCAGCTCCACCGGGACAGTCGAGACCCAGTACTTC. Encoded protein: CASSSTGTVETQYF. Complete variable domain (other parts from reference TRBV11-2 and TRBJ2-5): EAGVAQSPRYKIIEKRQSVAFWCNPISGHATLYWYQQILGQGPKLLIQFQNNGVVDDSQLPKDRFSAERLKGVDSTLKIQPAKLEDSAVYLCASSSTGTVETQYFGPGTRLLVL.

J is TRBJ1-1 and V is TRBV18; D unclear. The CDR3 totals 14 residues. V was shortened by 1 base and J by 0 bases, with 6 bases between the two germline ends. In germline, CDR1 is KGHSH, CDR2 LQKENI. The chain's CDR3 is CASSPRKMNTEAFF. CDR3 nucleotide sequence: TGTGCCAGCTCACCACGGAAAATGAACACTGAAGCTTTCTTT. The variable domain in full, with the rest retrieved from reference TRBV18 and TRBJ1-1, is NAGVMQNPRHLVRRRGQEARLRCSPMKGHSHVYWYRQLPEEGLKFMVYLQKENIIDESGMPKERFSAEFPKEGPSILRIQQVVRGDSAAYFCASSPRKMNTEAFFGQGTRLTVV.

This clonotype was counted at least ten times. The rearrangement uses TRBV18 and TRBJ2-7; the D is unclear. CDR1 and CDR2 (germline): KGHSH, LQKENI. The CDR3 runs to 14 residues. Trimming took off 3 bases at V and 2 bases at J, with 11 bases between the two ends. DNA of the CDR3: TGTGCCAGCTCACCCCCAGCCCTTCCCTACGAGCAGTACTTC. Protein: CASSPPALPYEQYF.

This clonotype came up many times. The chain couples TRBV30 to TRBJ2-7; unclear D gene. V lost 0 bases and J 0 bases, leaving 6 bases between the germline ends. This CDR3 spans 13 amino acids. Germline CDR1 GTSNPN, CDR2 SVGIG (reference sequence). CDR3 protein: CAWSVLRSYEQYF. The CDR3 DNA follows: TGTGCCTGGAGTGTACTCCGCTCCTACGAGCAGTACTTC.

This clonotype showed up just once. The rearrangement uses TRBV11-2 and TRBJ1-1, with a tentative D call TRBD1 (5 bases). CDR1 and CDR2 from the germline V gene are SGHAT and FQNNGV. V gave up 4 bases and J gave up 3 bases, with 21 bases separating them. The CDR3 extends over 17 amino acids. DNA for the CDR3: TGTGCCAGCAGCTCAGTGGGGTTGACAGACTTTCACACTGAAGCTTTCTTT. Translation gives CASSSVGLTDFHTEAFF. Full variable domain (missing parts from reference TRBV11-2 and TRBJ1-1): EAGVAQSPRYKIIEKRQSVAFWCNPISGHATLYWYQQILGQGPKLLIQFQNNGVVDDSQLPKDRFSAERLKGVDSTLKIQPAKLEDSAVYLCASSSVGLTDFHTEAFFGQGTRLTVV.

The rearrangement uses TRBV6-2 or TRBV6-3 and TRBJ2-5; D remains ambiguous. Trimming left V 0 bases short and J 0 bases short, with 8 bases between. CDR1 and CDR2 (germline): MNHEY, SVGEGT. This CDR3 contains 15 residues. The CDR3 reads CASSYSEGYQETQYF. The CDR3 nucleotides are TGTGCCAGCAGTTACTCGGAAGGGTACCAAGAGACCCAGTACTTC.

In regard to this clonotype: A junction end diverges from the germline sequence, so it may reflect a read error. The chain recombines TRBV20-1 with TRBJ2-5; TRBD2 matches at 13 bases. Germline CDR1 DFQATT, CDR2 SNEGSKA (reference sequence). CDR3 size: 15 residues. The chain's CDR3 is CSAQGLAGEQGTQYF. DNA of the CDR3: TGCAGTGCCCAAGGACTAGCGGGAGAACAAGGGACCCAGTACTTC.

This clonotype was recorded at least ten times. CDR3 region: CASSQYGANQETQYF. The CDR3 DNA sequence: TGTGCCAGCAGTCAGTACGGAGCTAACCAAGAGACCCAGTACTTC. The chain couples TRBV6-5 to TRBJ2-5; D uncertain. The germline gives CDR1 MNHEY, CDR2 SVGAGI. The ends were cut back, 5 bases at V and 0 bases at J, with 13 bases in the middle. The CDR3 has 15 residues.

Ten or more counts support this clonotype. CDR3 nucleotide sequence: TGTGCCAGCAGTTTATCGGGACACAAAGCCTACGAGCAGTACTTC. Translating it yields CASSLSGHKAYEQYF. The chain combines TRBV28 with TRBJ2-7, with D tentatively TRBD1 (6 bases). The V gene's germline CDR1 is MDHEN and CDR2 SYDVKM. V gave up 1 base and J gave up 2 bases, with 12 bases separating them. CDR3 length equals 15 residues.

In this sample, this clonotype turned up many times. The chain is built from TRBV27 and TRBJ2-7; the match to TRBD1 covers 7 bases. Looked up from germline, CDR1 is MNHEY and CDR2 is SMNVEV (reference sequence). The trim removed 5 bases at V and 2 bases at J, leaving 15 bases unmatched. This CDR3 is built from 17 residues. CDR3 sequence: CASSQQGTPKLTYEQYF. DNA for the CDR3: TGTGCCAGCAGTCAACAGGGGACACCCAAATTGACCTACGAGCAGTACTTC.

This clonotype was counted a single time. The rearrangement joins TRBV2 to TRBJ2-7; D may correspond to TRBD1 or TRBD2 (5 bases each). CDR1 is SNHLY and CDR2 is FYNNEI in the germline V gene. V lost 3 bases and J 4 bases, leaving 10 bases between the germline ends. This CDR3 has 13 amino acids. The DNA for the CDR3 is TGTGCCAGCAGTGAGGGACGGAGGTACGAGCAGTACTTC. It codes for CASSEGRRYEQYF.

This clonotype was observed at least ten times. The genes are TRBV10-3 and TRBJ1-1; 8 nucleotides align to TRBD1. The J segment lost 5 bases and the V segment lost 6 bases, leaving 20 bases of the junction unmatched. Germline V gene data show CDR1 as ENHRY and CDR2 as SYGVKD. The CDR3 totals 18 residues. The CDR3 loop reads CAISRDGQGLVFWTEAFF. CDR3 in DNA: TGTGCCATCAGCCGAGATGGACAGGGTTTAGTATTCTGGACTGAAGCTTTCTTT.

The chain has TRBV12-3 or TRBV12-4 and TRBJ2-5; tentative D call: TRBD2 (6 bases). The CDR3 spans 16 residues. Trimming left V 5 bases short and J 1 base short, with 17 bases between. In nucleotides, the CDR3 is TGTGCCAGCAGTCCTCCCGGGACTGATTTCCAAGAGACCCAGTACTTC. Translating it yields CASSPPGTDFQETQYF.

V and J are TRBV28 and TRBJ1-5, with unresolved D. V lost 3 bases and J lost 6, with 0 bases in between. Per the germline V gene, CDR1 is MDHEN and CDR2 is SYDVKM. CDR3 length: 10 amino acids. This CDR3 is CASSFQPQHF. The CDR3 DNA reads as TGTGCCAGCAGTTTTCAGCCCCAGCATTTT.

The chain is built from TRBV7-2 and TRBJ2-7, with 8 bases identical to TRBD2. This CDR3 is 13 amino acids long. Germline-derived CDR1 and CDR2 are SGHTA and FQGNSA. V dropped 4 bases and J dropped 3; count of bases not matched to a gene: 2. CDR3 sequence (DNA): TGTGCCAGCAGCTCCACTAGCGGCTACGAGCAGTACTTC. Translating it yields CASSSTSGYEQYF.

This clonotype came up many times. CDR3 sequence: CSVVRVQGGYGYTF. For the CDR3, the DNA is TGCAGCGTTGTTCGGGTCCAGGGTGGCTATGGCTACACCTTC. The J gene is TRBJ1-2, the V gene TRBV29-1; TRBD1 is a possible D gene (5 bases). The CDR3 sequence is 14 residues long. CDR1 SQVTM and CDR2 ANQGSEA come from the germline V gene. Trimming left V 4 bases short and J 4 bases short, with 16 bases between.

The chain uses TRBV12-3 or TRBV12-4 and TRBJ2-7; tentatively, D is TRBD1 (5 bases). V was trimmed by 3 bases and J by 0 bases, leaving 15 bases between them. CDR3 length: 16 residues. CDR3 loop: CASSFRQGSSSYEQYF. The CDR3 bases are TGTGCCAGCAGTTTTAGGCAGGGTAGCAGCTCCTACGAGCAGTACTTC.

This clonotype was detected ten times or more. The chain joins TRBV4-3 to TRBJ2-7; no clear D gene. This CDR3 has 14 amino acids. CDR1 and CDR2 from the germline V gene are LGHNA and YSLEER. With 0 bases removed from V and 4 bases from J, the gap between germline ends came to 10 bases. The CDR3 is CASSQELGPYEQYF. The CDR3 region has the DNA TGCGCCAGCAGCCAAGAGCTCGGCCCTTACGAGCAGTACTTC.

This clonotype appeared many times. This chain uses TRBV11-3 with TRBJ1-2, with D possibly being TRBD1 (6 bases). This CDR3 contains 13 residues. CDR1 and CDR2 from the germline V gene are SGHNT and YENEEA. The ends were cut back, 1 base at V and 7 bases at J, with 10 bases in the middle. The CDR3 reads CASSLGTGFGYTF. CDR3 sequence (DNA): TGTGCCAGCAGCTTAGGAACAGGGTTTGGCTACACCTTC.

The chain couples TRBV12-3 or TRBV12-4 to TRBJ2-5; 13 nucleotides match TRBD2. This CDR3 has 19 amino acids. V trimming: 6 bases; J trimming: 0 bases; junction bases outside the gene matches: 13. CDR3 bases: TGTGCCAGCAGCCAACTAGCGGGGGGGCCCCCTGCTTACCAAGAGACCCAGTACTTC. It codes for CASSQLAGGPPAYQETQYF.

This clonotype has a count of ten or more. The V call is TRBV5-8, the J call TRBJ1-1; D gene ambiguous. CDR3 length equals 10 residues. The ends were cut back, 10 bases at V and 11 bases at J, with 15 bases in the middle. Germline CDR1 reads SGHTS; CDR2 reads YDEGEE. The CDR3 DNA reads TGTGCCGCCCTTGGGCCCTCCGCTTTCTTT. Its translation is CAALGPSAFF.

In its sample, this clonotype was seen many times. The J gene is TRBJ2-5, the V gene TRBV12-3 or TRBV12-4; 8 nucleotides line up with TRBD1. The CDR3 is 14 residues long. J was trimmed by 5 bases and V by 3 bases; bases with no gene match: 5. CDR3 in DNA: TGTGCCAGCAGTTTCCAGGGGGCGAGGGAGACCCAGTACTTC. Translating gives CASSFQGARETQYF.

This chain links TRBV12-3 or TRBV12-4 with TRBJ1-2, with D unclear. The germline V and J ends were trimmed by 7 bases and 2 bases, with 14 bases remaining between them. The CDR3 extends over 14 amino acids. The chain's CDR3 is CASTQSAGNYGYTF. The CDR3 coding sequence is TGTGCCAGCACACAATCCGCCGGAAACTATGGCTACACCTTC.

In this sample, this clonotype turned up once. The chain recombines TRBV20-1 with TRBJ1-6, with a possible D match to TRBD1 (5 bases). CDR3 length equals 16 residues. CDR1 and CDR2 (germline): DFQATT, SNEGSKA (reference sequence). V was trimmed by 1 base and J by 0 bases, leaving 10 bases between them. Written as DNA, the CDR3 is TGCAGTGCTAGAGTGGGGGGGAGCTCCTATAATTCACCCCTCCACTTT. The encoded protein is CSARVGGSSYNSPLHF.